This T cell receptor (beta chain) was captured in a study of identical twins. Study results and caveats: Insertions ran lower in abundant cord blood beta clonotypes, though not in memory repertoires.

Healthy Caucasians provided all donations. This CDR3 contains 20 residues. CDR1 is SGHAT and CDR2 is FQDESV in the germline V gene (reference sequence). The V and J ends lost 1 base and 2 bases respectively, with 24 bases between them. As regards this clonotype: Its antigen is still unknown.

TCRdb fed the 5' RACE reads into MiXCR, producing one record per CDR3 protein. This sample has approximately 550,000 distinct CDR3 sequences, with about 20% found just once. These sequences were also reported in another study, on yellow fever vaccine responses in identical twins.

The V call is TRBV11-1, the J call TRBJ2-1; the D call may be TRBD1 or TRBD2 (5 bases each). Material for sequencing was CD4+ T cells sorted from blood. The receptor was isolated from a woman in her late teens or twenties in good health. The CDR3 DNA reads TGTGCCAGCAGCTTAGGGGACCGCAGGGAAAGGGTAGTAGCCTACAATGAGCAGTTCTTC. Its protein product is CASSLGDRRERVVAYNEQFF. The complete variable domain, with remaining parts taken from reference TRBV11-1 and TRBJ2-1, reads EAEVAQSPRYKITEKSQAVAFWCDPISGHATLYWYRQILGQGPELLVQFQDESVVDDSQLPKDRFSAERLKGVDSTLKIQPAELGDSAMYLCASSLGDRRERVVAYNEQFFGPGTRLTVL.